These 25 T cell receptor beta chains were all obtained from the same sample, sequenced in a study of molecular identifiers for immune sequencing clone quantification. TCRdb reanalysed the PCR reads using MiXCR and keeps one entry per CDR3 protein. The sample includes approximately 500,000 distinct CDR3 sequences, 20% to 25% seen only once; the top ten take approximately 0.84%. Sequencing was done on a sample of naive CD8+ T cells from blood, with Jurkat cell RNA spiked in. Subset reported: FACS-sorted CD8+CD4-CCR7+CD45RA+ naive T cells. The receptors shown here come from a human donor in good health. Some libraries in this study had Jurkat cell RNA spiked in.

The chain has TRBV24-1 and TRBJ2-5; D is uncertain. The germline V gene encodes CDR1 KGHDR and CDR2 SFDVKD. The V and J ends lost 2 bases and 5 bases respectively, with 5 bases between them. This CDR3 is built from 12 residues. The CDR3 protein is CATSDSSETQYF. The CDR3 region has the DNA TGTGCCACCAGTGATTCTTCGGAGACCCAGTACTTC.

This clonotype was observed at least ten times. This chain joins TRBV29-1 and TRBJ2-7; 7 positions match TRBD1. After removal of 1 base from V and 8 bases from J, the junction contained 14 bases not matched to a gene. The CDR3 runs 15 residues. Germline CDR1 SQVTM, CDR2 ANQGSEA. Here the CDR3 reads CSVEAGQGDPEKQYF. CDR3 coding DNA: TGCAGCGTTGAAGCGGGGCAGGGGGATCCAGAGAAGCAGTACTTC.

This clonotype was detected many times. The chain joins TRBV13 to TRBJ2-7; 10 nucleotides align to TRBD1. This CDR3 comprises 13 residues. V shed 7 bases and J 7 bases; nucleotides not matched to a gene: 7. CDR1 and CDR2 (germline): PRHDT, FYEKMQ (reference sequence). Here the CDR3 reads CASTAGQGFEQYF. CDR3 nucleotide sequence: TGTGCCAGCACCGCGGGACAGGGGTTTGAGCAGTACTTC.

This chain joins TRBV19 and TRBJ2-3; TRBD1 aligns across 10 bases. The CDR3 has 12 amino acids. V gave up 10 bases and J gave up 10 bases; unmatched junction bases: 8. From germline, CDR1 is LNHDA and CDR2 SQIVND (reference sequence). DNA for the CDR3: TGTGCCATCACCTCCGGGACAGGGGCGCAGTATTTT. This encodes CAITSGTGAQYF.

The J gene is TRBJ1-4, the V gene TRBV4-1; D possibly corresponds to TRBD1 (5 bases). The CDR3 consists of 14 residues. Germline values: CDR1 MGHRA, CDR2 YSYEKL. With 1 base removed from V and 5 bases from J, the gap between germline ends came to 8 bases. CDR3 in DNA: TGCGCCAGCAGCCAAGGACAGTGGAATGAAAAACTGTTTTTT. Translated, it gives CASSQGQWNEKLFF.

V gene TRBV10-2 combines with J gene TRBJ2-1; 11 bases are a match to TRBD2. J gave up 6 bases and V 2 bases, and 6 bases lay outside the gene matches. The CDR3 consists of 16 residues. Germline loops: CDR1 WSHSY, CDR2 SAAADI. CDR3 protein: CASSELSGRAINEQFF. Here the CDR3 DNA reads TGCGCCAGCAGTGAGCTTAGCGGGAGGGCCATCAATGAGCAGTTCTTC.

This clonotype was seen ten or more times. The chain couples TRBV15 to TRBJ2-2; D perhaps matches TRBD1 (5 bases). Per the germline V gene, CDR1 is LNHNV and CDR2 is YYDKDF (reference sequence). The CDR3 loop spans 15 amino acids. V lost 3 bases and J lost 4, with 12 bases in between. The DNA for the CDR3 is TGTGCCACCAGCAGCGGAAGGGGTGGCACCGGGGAGCTGTTTTTT. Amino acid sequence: CATSSGRGGTGELFF.

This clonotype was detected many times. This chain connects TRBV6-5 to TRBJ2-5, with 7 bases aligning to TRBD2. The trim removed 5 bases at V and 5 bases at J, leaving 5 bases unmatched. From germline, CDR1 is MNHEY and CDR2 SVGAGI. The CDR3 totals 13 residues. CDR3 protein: CASSHRGSETQYF. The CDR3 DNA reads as TGTGCCAGCAGTCATCGCGGGAGTGAGACCCAGTACTTC.

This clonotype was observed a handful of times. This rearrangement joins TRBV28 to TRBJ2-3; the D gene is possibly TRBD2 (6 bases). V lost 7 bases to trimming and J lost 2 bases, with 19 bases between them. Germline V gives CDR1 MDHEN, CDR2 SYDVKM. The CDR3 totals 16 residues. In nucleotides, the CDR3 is TGTGCCAGCACCCTTCGACTAGTCTTCAACACAGATACGCAGTATTTT. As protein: CASTLRLVFNTDTQYF.

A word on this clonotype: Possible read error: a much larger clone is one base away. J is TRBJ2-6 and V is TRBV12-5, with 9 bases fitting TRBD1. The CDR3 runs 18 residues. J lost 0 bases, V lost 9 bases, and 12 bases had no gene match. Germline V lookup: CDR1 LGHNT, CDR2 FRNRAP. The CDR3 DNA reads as TGTGCTAGGGACCCCGGGACAGGGCTGGCCTCTGGGGCCAACGTCCTGACTTTC. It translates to CARDPGTGLASGANVLTF. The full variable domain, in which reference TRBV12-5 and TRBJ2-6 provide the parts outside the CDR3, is DARVTQTPRHKVTEMGQEVTMRCQPILGHNTVFWYRQTMMQGLELLAYFRNRAPLDDSGMPKDRFSAEMPDATLATLKIQPSEPRDSAVYFCARDPGTGLASGANVLTFGAGSRLTVL.

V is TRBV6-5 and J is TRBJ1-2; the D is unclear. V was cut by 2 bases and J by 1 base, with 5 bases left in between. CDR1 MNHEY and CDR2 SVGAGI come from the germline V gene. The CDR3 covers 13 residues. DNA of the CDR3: TGTGCCAGCAGTTACAATAATAACTATGGCTACACCTTC. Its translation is CASSYNNNYGYTF.

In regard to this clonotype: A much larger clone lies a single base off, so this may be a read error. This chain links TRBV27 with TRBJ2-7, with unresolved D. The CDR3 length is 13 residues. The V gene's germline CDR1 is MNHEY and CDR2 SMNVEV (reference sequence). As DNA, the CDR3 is TGTGCCAGCAGTTTGACGGTCGCCTACGAGCAGTGCTTC. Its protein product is CASSLTVAYEQCF.

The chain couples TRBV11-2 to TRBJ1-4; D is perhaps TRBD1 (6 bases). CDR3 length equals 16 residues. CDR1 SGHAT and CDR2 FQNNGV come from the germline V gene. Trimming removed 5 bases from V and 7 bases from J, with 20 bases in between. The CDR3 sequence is CASSQGYRVEAEKLFF. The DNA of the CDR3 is TGTGCCAGCAGCCAAGGATACAGGGTAGAGGCTGAAAAACTGTTTTTT.

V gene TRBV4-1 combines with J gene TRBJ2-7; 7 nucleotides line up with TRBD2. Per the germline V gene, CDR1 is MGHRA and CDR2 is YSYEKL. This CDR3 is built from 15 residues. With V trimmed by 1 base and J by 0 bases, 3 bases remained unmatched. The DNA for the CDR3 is TGCGCCAGCAGCCAAGTAGCGGGTAGCTCCTACGAGCAGTACTTC. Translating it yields CASSQVAGSSYEQYF.

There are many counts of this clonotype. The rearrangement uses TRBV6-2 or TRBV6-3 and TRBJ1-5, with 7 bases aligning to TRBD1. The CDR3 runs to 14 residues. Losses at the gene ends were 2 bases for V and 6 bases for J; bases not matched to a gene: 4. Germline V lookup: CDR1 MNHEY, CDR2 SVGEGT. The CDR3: CASSYHRGGQPQHF. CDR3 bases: TGTGCCAGCAGTTACCACAGGGGCGGTCAGCCCCAGCATTTT.

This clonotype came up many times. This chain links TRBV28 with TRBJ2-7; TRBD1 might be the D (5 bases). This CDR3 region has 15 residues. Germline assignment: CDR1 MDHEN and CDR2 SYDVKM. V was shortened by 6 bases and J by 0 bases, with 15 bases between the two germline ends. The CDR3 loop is CASSPTVLGSYEQYF. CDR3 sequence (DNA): TGTGCCAGCAGCCCGACAGTGTTGGGCTCCTACGAGCAGTACTTC.

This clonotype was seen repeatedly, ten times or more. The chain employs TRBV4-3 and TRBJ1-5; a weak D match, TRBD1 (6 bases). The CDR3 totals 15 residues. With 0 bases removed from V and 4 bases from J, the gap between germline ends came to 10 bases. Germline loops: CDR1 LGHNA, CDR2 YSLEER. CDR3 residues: CASSQDRTVNQPQHF. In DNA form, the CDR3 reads TGCGCCAGCAGCCAAGATCGGACAGTGAATCAGCCCCAGCATTTT.

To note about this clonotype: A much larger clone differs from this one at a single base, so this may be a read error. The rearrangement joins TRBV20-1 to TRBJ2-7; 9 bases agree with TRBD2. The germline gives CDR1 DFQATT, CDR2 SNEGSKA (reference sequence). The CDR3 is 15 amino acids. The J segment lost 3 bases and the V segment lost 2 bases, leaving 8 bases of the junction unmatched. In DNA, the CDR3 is TGCAGTGCTAGAAATCAAGCGGGAGGTATCTACGAGCAGTACTTC. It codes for CSARNQAGGIYEQYF.

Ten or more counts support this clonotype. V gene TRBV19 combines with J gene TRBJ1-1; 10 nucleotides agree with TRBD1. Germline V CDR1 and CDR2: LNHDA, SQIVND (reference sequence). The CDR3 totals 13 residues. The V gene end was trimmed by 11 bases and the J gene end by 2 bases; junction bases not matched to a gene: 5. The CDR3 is CASETGGNTEAFF. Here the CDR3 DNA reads TGTGCCTCAGAGACAGGGGGCAACACTGAAGCTTTCTTT. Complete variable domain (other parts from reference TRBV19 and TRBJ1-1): DGGITQSPKYLFRKEGQNVTLSCEQNLNHDAMYWYRQDPGQGLRLIYYSQIVNDFQKGDIAEGYSVSREKKESFPLTVTSAQKNPTAFYLCASETGGNTEAFFGQGTRLTVV.

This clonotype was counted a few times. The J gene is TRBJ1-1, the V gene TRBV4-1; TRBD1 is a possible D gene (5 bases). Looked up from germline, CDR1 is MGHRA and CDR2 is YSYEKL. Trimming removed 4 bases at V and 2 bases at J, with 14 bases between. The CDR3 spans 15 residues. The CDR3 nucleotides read TGCGCCAGCAGCCTAGAGACAGTGGCCAACACTGAAGCTTTCTTT. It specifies CASSLETVANTEAFF.

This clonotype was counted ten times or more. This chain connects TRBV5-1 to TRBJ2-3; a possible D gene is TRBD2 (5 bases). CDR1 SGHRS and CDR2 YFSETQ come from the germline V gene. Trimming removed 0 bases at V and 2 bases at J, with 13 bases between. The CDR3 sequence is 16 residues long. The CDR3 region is CASSLGVSAPTDTQYF. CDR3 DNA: TGCGCCAGCAGCTTGGGTGTTAGCGCACCCACAGATACGCAGTATTTT. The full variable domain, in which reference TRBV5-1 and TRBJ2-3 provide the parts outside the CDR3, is KAGVTQTPRYLIKTRGQQVTLSCSPISGHRSVSWYQQTPGQGLQFLFEYFSETQRNKGNFPGRFSGRQFSNSRSEMNVSTLELGDSALYLCASSLGVSAPTDTQYFGPGTRLTVL.

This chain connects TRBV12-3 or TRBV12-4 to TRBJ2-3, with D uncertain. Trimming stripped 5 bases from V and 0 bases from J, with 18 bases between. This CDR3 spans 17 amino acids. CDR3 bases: TGTGCCAGCAGTCCCTTATCAAGCTTAGATAGCACAGATACGCAGTATTTT. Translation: CASSPLSSLDSTDTQYF.

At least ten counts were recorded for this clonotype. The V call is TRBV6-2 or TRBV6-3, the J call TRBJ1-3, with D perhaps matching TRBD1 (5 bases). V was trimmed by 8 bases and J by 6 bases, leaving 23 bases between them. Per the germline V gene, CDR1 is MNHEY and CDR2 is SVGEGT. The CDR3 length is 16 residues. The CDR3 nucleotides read TGTGCCAGCGAGCAAGGGACGGGAGCTCCGGAAAACACCATATATTTT. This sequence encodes CASEQGTGAPENTIYF.

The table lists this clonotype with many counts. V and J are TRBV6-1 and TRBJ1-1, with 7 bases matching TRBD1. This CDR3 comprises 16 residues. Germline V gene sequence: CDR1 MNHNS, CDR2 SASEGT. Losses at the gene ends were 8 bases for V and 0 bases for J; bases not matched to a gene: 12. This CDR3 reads CASWDRDSYLNTEAFF. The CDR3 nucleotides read TGTGCCAGCTGGGACCGGGACAGCTATTTGAACACTGAAGCTTTCTTT.

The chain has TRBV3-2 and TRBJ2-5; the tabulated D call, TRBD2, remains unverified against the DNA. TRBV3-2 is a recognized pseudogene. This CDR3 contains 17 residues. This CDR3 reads CASSQPWSGGWQETQYF. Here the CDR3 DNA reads TGTGCCAGCAGCCAACCGTGGAGCGGGGGGTGGCAAGAGACCCAGTACTTC.